This passage covers 16 T cell receptor beta chains from one sample sequenced in a study of blood T cell repertoires in COVID-19. Measured with immunoSEQ multiplex PCR; TCRdb has only the in-frame clones, and not every one. This sample has 200,000 to 250,000 clones, with about 93% found just once. The material sequenced was peripheral blood. The receptors originated from a man aged 30-40 years with COVID-19, enrolled during active disease.

Only one count was recorded for this clone. The V and J genes are TRBV9 and TRBJ2-3, with 8 nucleotides matching TRBD2. Germline CDR1 is SGDLS and CDR2 is YYNGEE. With V trimmed by 2 bases and J by 6 bases, 2 bases remained unmatched. The CDR3 consists of 13 residues. In DNA, the CDR3 is TGTGCCAGCAGCGTTGGCGGGGGGGATACGCAGTATTTT. Translated: CASSVGGGDTQYF.

V and J are TRBV5-1 and TRBJ1-5; D is unresolved. The CDR3 sequence is 13 residues long. CDR1 is SGHRS and CDR2 is YFSETQ in the germline V gene. Between the trimmed V and J ends, which lost 0 bases and 6 bases, there was a span of 7 bases. In DNA, the CDR3 is TGCGCCAGCAGCTTGGACGGGAGTCAGCCCCAGCATTTT. The encoded protein is CASSLDGSQPQHF.

This sequence joins TRBV5-3 and TRBJ2-2, with 9 nucleotides matching TRBD1. TRBV5-3 is flagged as an ORF with uncertain function. The ends lost 8 bases at V and 4 bases at J; junction bases unmatched: 9. This CDR3 has 15 amino acids. The CDR3: CARRSGTGITGELFF. For the CDR3, the DNA is TGTGCCAGGAGATCCGGGACAGGGATCACCGGGGAGCTGTTTTTT.

The gene calls are TRBV3-1 (or the pseudogene TRBV3-2) and TRBJ2-7; unclear D gene. The CDR3 runs 12 residues. Trimming removed 4 bases at V and 4 bases at J, with 8 bases between. The germline V gene has CDR1 LGHDT and CDR2 YNNKEL (reference sequence). The CDR3 nucleotides read TGTGCCAGCAGCCTAACGACATACGAGCAGTACTTC. It encodes CASSLTTYEQYF.

The chain has TRBV30 and TRBJ2-5; 10 nucleotides line up with TRBD2. The germline CDR1 and CDR2 sequences are GTSNPN and SVGIG (reference sequence). V lost 7 bases and J lost 5; bases outside the gene matches: 7. This CDR3 spans 13 amino acids. The CDR3 here is CAFSGGLRETQYF. The CDR3 DNA reads as TGTGCCTTTAGCGGGGGGTTACGGGAGACCCAGTACTTC.

J is TRBJ1-2 and V is TRBV13, with 7 bases aligning to TRBD1. With V trimmed by 0 bases and J by 4 bases, 5 bases remained unmatched. The CDR3 covers 15 residues. Looked up from germline, CDR1 is PRHDT and CDR2 is FYEKMQ (reference sequence). CDR3 region: CASSLGRRGPYGYTF. CDR3 DNA: TGTGCCAGCAGCTTAGGGAGGAGGGGGCCCTATGGCTACACCTTC.

This rearrangement joins TRBV7-9 to TRBJ1-2, with 8 bases identical to TRBD1. This CDR3 has 15 amino acids. V dropped 7 bases and J dropped 6; count of bases not matched to a gene: 13. Germline CDR1 and CDR2: SEHNR and FQNEAQ (reference sequence). In DNA, the CDR3 is TGTGCCAGCATCCTATACCAGGGGGCTTTGGATGGCTACACCTTC. It is translated as CASILYQGALDGYTF.

The rearrangement uses TRBV11-2 and TRBJ2-5, with D possibly matching TRBD2 (5 bases). The germline gives CDR1 SGHAT, CDR2 FQNNGV. The CDR3 totals 15 residues. With 2 bases removed from V and 5 bases from J, the gap between germline ends came to 15 bases. Written as DNA, the CDR3 is TGTGCCAGCAGCTTAAACGCGGGCGGCCGGGAGACCCAGTACTTC. It codes for CASSLNAGGRETQYF.

This sequence joins TRBV6-5 and TRBJ2-7; 10 nucleotides align to TRBD1. The CDR3 loop spans 14 amino acids. V trimming: 4 bases; J trimming: 4 bases; junction bases outside the gene matches: 4. Germline-derived CDR1 and CDR2 are MNHEY and SVGAGI. CDR3 region: CASSWGTGDYEQYF. The CDR3 nucleotides read TGTGCCAGCAGTTGGGGGACAGGGGATTACGAGCAGTACTTC.

The V and J genes are TRBV4-2 and TRBJ2-7; D uncertain. The CDR3 runs to 15 residues. Between the trimmed V and J ends, which lost 0 bases and 0 bases, there was a span of 9 bases. Germline lookup yields CDR1 LGHNA and CDR2 YNFKEQ. CDR3 nucleotide sequence: TGTGCCAGCAGCCAAGATTGGGCTACCTCCTACGAGCAGTACTTC. This gives the protein CASSQDWATSYEQYF.

V and J are TRBV5-1 and TRBJ1-5; 7 nucleotides line up with TRBD1. This CDR3 has 15 residues. After removal of 4 bases from V and 2 bases from J, the junction contained 6 bases not matched to a gene. CDR1 and CDR2 (germline): SGHRS, YFSETQ. CDR3 in amino acids: CASSEGQLGNQPQHF. Here the CDR3 DNA reads TGCGCCAGCAGCGAGGGACAGTTGGGCAATCAGCCCCAGCATTTT.

The chain recombines TRBV11-1 with TRBJ1-2; weak D call: TRBD1 (6 bases). The CDR3 has 14 amino acids. Germline V lookup: CDR1 SGHAT, CDR2 FQDESV (reference sequence). V was pared by 3 bases and J by 5 bases, with 13 bases between. The CDR3 DNA reads as TGTGCCAGCAGCTTCCAGACAGGAGATTATGGCTACACCTTC. Its translation: CASSFQTGDYGYTF.

This rearrangement joins TRBV12-3 or TRBV12-4 to TRBJ1-1, with a weak D call TRBD1 (5 bases). V was clipped by 5 bases and J by 7 bases, with 11 bases between them. This CDR3 has 12 amino acids. CDR3 sequence reads: CASSRGHLEAFF. The CDR3 DNA reads as TGTGCCAGCAGTCGTGGACACCTTGAAGCTTTCTTT.

The chain is built from TRBV30 and TRBJ2-1; D might be TRBD1 (6 bases). V was cut by 0 bases and J by 5 bases, with 11 bases left in between. The CDR3 is 14 residues long. Germline V gene lookup returns CDR1 GTSNPN and CDR2 SVGIG (reference sequence). The CDR3 protein is CAWSVQGSHNEQFF. The CDR3 DNA reads as TGTGCCTGGAGTGTACAGGGATCCCACAATGAGCAGTTCTTC.

The gene calls are TRBV7-9 and TRBJ1-2; no reliable D call. Trimming stripped 4 bases from V and 12 bases from J, with 9 bases between. The CDR3 is 10 residues long. Germline V gives CDR1 SEHNR, CDR2 FQNEAQ (reference sequence). CDR3 residues: CASSSQRDTF. Here the CDR3 DNA reads TGTGCCAGCAGCTCGCAACGGGACACCTTC.

The chain recombines TRBV2 with TRBJ2-5; 9 nucleotides match TRBD2. The CDR3 is made up of 15 amino acids. Trimming at V came to 4 bases and at J to 1 base, leaving 4 bases not matched to a gene. Germline V CDR1 and CDR2: SNHLY, FYNNEI. CDR3 sequence: CASSGAGGIQETQYF. CDR3 bases: TGTGCCAGCAGTGGGGCGGGGGGGATCCAAGAGACCCAGTACTTC.